Each of the 21 T cell receptor beta chains below was sequenced from the same sample in a study of blood T cell repertoires in COVID-19. Clones were read by immunoSEQ multiplex PCR, and TCRdb kept only the in-frame ones, dropping some. In the table there are under 250,000 clones, nearly 90% of which are singletons. Material: peripheral blood. These receptors were taken from a man younger than 30 with active or convalescent COVID-19.

V usage is TRBV25-1 and J usage is TRBJ2-3; weak D call: TRBD2 (5 bases). The CDR3 is 15 residues long. The V end was cut by 6 bases, the J end by 2 bases, with 15 bases between. The germline gives CDR1 MGHDK, CDR2 SYGVNS. The CDR3, as DNA: TGTGCCAGCAGGCTAACCGGGAAACCCACAGATACGCAGTATTTT. Its protein is CASRLTGKPTDTQYF. Based on the CDR3 plus reference TRBV25-1 and TRBJ2-3, the full variable domain is EADIYQTPRYLVIGTGKKITLECSQTMGHDKMYWYQQDPGMELHLIHYSYGVNSTEKGDLSSESTVSRIRTEHFPLTLESARPSHTSQYLCASRLTGKPTDTQYFGPGTRLTVL.

The chain uses TRBV7-9 and TRBJ1-3, with 10 nucleotides matching TRBD1. The CDR3 extends over 15 amino acids. V shed 1 base, J shed 4 bases, and the junction held 1 base outside the gene matches. Germline lookup yields CDR1 SEHNR and CDR2 FQNEAQ (reference sequence). The DNA for the CDR3 is TGTGCCAGCAGCTTAGGACAGGGGGCCGGAAACACCATATATTTT. Translation gives CASSLGQGAGNTIYF.

There are a few counts of this clone. This sequence joins TRBV6-4 and TRBJ2-5; 9 nucleotides line up with TRBD1. After removal of 0 bases from V and 4 bases from J, the junction contained 6 bases not matched to a gene. The germline CDR1 and CDR2 sequences are MRHNA and SNTAGT. This CDR3 comprises 16 residues. The CDR3 sequence is CASSDSPGQGPETQYF. In DNA form, the CDR3 reads TGTGCCAGCAGTGACTCTCCTGGACAGGGGCCAGAGACCCAGTACTTC.

This chain joins TRBV6-2 or TRBV6-3 and TRBJ1-2; TRBD1 matches at 9 bases. The length of the CDR3 is 13 residues. Unmatched junction bases numbered 4, after V lost 5 bases and J lost 6 bases. Germline V gene sequence: CDR1 MNHEY, CDR2 SVGEGT. The CDR3 DNA reads as TGTGCCAGCAGTGCGCGACAGGGGGATGGCTACACCTTC. As protein: CASSARQGDGYTF.

The rearrangement joins TRBV4-3 to TRBJ2-3, with 7 positions matching TRBD2. CDR3 size: 17 residues. Per the germline V gene, CDR1 is LGHNA and CDR2 is YSLEER. Germline trimming cut 0 bases from V and 6 bases from J; bases unmatched to any gene: 12. The CDR3 protein is CASSQDPGTSERDTQYF. In nucleotides, the CDR3 is TGCGCCAGCAGCCAAGATCCCGGTACTAGCGAACGGGATACGCAGTATTTT.

CDR3 residues: CAISELDFYEQYF. For the CDR3, the DNA is TGTGCCATCAGTGAGCTAGATTTCTACGAGCAGTACTTC. The rearrangement uses TRBV10-3 and TRBJ2-7; D remains ambiguous. V was shortened by 2 bases and J by 3 bases, with 8 bases between the two germline ends. CDR3 length: 13 residues. Germline V gene lookup returns CDR1 ENHRY and CDR2 SYGVKD.

The chain employs TRBV11-2 and TRBJ2-3, with TRBD2 as a possible D gene (6 bases). Per the germline V gene, CDR1 is SGHAT and CDR2 is FQNNGV. The CDR3 loop spans 16 amino acids. The V end lost 0 bases, the J end lost 6 bases, and 16 bases lay between the germline ends. CDR3 loop: CASSLEFGGVQDTQYF. For the CDR3, the DNA is TGTGCCAGCAGCTTAGAATTTGGAGGGGTCCAGGATACGCAGTATTTT. Full variable domain (outside the CDR3, taken from reference TRBV11-2 and TRBJ2-3): EAGVAQSPRYKIIEKRQSVAFWCNPISGHATLYWYQQILGQGPKLLIQFQNNGVVDDSQLPKDRFSAERLKGVDSTLKIQPAKLEDSAVYLCASSLEFGGVQDTQYFGPGTRLTVL.

As DNA, the CDR3 is TGTGCCAGCAGCCCCAGCGGGGGGTCACGGCTGGGCTCCTACAATGAGCAGTTCTTC. Its protein product is CASSPSGGSRLGSYNEQFF. The V gene is TRBV7-3, the J gene TRBJ2-1, with 9 bases identical to TRBD2. Unmatched junction bases numbered 14, after V lost 5 bases and J lost 0 bases. The CDR3 runs 19 residues. Germline-derived CDR1 and CDR2 are SGHTA and FQGTGA.

The rearrangement joins TRBV2 to TRBJ1-5; 12 nucleotides align to TRBD1. CDR1 and CDR2 from the germline V gene are SNHLY and FYNNEI. The ends lost 3 bases at V and 3 bases at J; junction bases unmatched: 0. This CDR3 region has 15 residues. The CDR3 DNA reads as TGTGCCAGCAGTGAGGGACAGGGGGCCAATCAGCCCCAGCATTTT. Translation gives CASSEGQGANQPQHF.

The chain combines TRBV5-1 with TRBJ2-1; possibly TRBD2 for D (6 bases). The CDR3 is 14 residues long. Germline V gene sequence: CDR1 SGHRS, CDR2 YFSETQ. Trimming shortened V by 3 bases and J by 4 bases, and 11 bases separated the two germline ends. CDR3 DNA: TGCGCCAGCAGCTACTTCGCGGGGTACAATGAGCAGTTCTTC. Translated, it gives CASSYFAGYNEQFF.

The chain links TRBV4-2 to TRBJ2-7, with 7 bases lining up with TRBD2. The germline V gene has CDR1 LGHNA and CDR2 YNFKEQ. The CDR3 is 16 residues long. V trimming: 1 base; J trimming: 3 bases; junction bases outside the gene matches: 9. The DNA for the CDR3 is TGTGCCAGCAGCCAAGGTGGCGGGAGAGTTTTCTACGAGCAGTACTTC. Translated: CASSQGGGRVFYEQYF.

V is TRBV5-6 and J is TRBJ2-6, with TRBD1 identical over 7 bases. Germline loops: CDR1 SGHDT, CDR2 YYEEEE. Unmatched junction bases numbered 1, after V lost 4 bases and J lost 0 bases. There are 15 residues in the CDR3. The CDR3 spells CASSRTGSGANVLTF. CDR3 bases: TGTGCCAGCAGCCGGACAGGCTCTGGGGCCAACGTCCTGACTTTC. Full variable domain (outside the CDR3, taken from reference TRBV5-6 and TRBJ2-6): DAGVTQSPTHLIKTRGQQVTLRCSPKSGHDTVSWYQQALGQGPQFIFQYYEEEERQRGNFPDRFSGHQFPNYSSELNVNALLLGDSALYLCASSRTGSGANVLTFGAGSRLTVL.

The V call is TRBV7-2, the J call TRBJ1-3; D perhaps matches TRBD1 (5 bases). Trimming took off 7 bases at V and 2 bases at J, with 15 bases between the two ends. This CDR3 is 15 amino acids long. Germline-derived CDR1 and CDR2 are SGHTA and FQGNSA. The CDR3 spells CASTLIGVAGNTIYF. CDR3 in DNA: TGTGCCAGCACCCTCATAGGGGTAGCTGGAAACACCATATATTTT.

The table lists this clone with a count of one. The chain is built from TRBV28 and TRBJ2-1, with D possibly matching TRBD2 (5 bases). The germline CDR1 and CDR2 sequences are MDHEN and SYDVKM. This CDR3 contains 13 residues. V was clipped by 4 bases and J by 10 bases, with 14 bases between them. The CDR3 DNA reads TGTGCCAGCAGTTCCACCCCCCAGCGGGAGCAGTTCTTC. The encoded protein is CASSSTPQREQFF. Together with reference TRBV28 and TRBJ2-1, the CDR3 gives the full variable domain: DVKVTQSSRYLVKRTGEKVFLECVQDMDHENMFWYRQDPGLGLRLIYFSYDVKMKEKGDIPEGYSVSREKKERFSLILESASTNQTSMYLCASSSTPQREQFFGPGTRLTVL.

V is TRBV5-4 and J is TRBJ1-4; no clear D. CDR1 and CDR2 (germline): SGHNT, YYREEE (reference sequence). V was clipped by 0 bases and J by 0 bases, with 18 bases between them. This CDR3 is 19 amino acids long. The CDR3 spells CASSLDSYPSETTNEKLFF. For the CDR3, the DNA is TGTGCCAGCAGCTTGGACTCATACCCTTCTGAGACAACTAATGAAAAACTGTTTTTT.

This clone was found once. The chain links TRBV5-1 to TRBJ1-1; 7 bases align to TRBD1. The CDR3 has 14 residues. CDR1 and CDR2 from the germline V gene are SGHRS and YFSETQ. Trimming at V came to 2 bases and at J to 2 bases, leaving 3 bases not matched to a gene. The CDR3: CASSFDRANTEAFF. CDR3 coding DNA: TGCGCCAGCAGCTTCGACAGGGCCAACACTGAAGCTTTCTTT.

The chain joins TRBV11-2 to TRBJ2-1; 8 positions match TRBD2. The CDR3 is 15 amino acids. The junction had 7 bases not matched to a gene; V was cut back by 2 bases and J by 7 bases. CDR1 is SGHAT, CDR2 FQNNGV, per germline. CDR3 loop: CASSLSGSPFNEQFF. As DNA, the CDR3 is TGTGCCAGCAGCTTAAGCGGGAGCCCTTTTAATGAGCAGTTCTTC.

The chain carries TRBV2 and TRBJ2-3; a possible D gene is TRBD1 (5 bases). CDR3 length: 14 amino acids. V lost 2 bases and J 7 bases, leaving 13 bases between the germline ends. Germline V gives CDR1 SNHLY, CDR2 FYNNEI. The CDR3: CASSESPSGNTQYF. For the CDR3, the DNA is TGTGCCAGCAGTGAATCTCCGTCAGGGAATACGCAGTATTTT.

V gene TRBV6-6 combines with J gene TRBJ2-2; TRBD1 is a possible D gene (6 bases). Per the germline V gene, CDR1 is MNHNY and CDR2 is SVGAGI (reference sequence). CDR3 length equals 16 residues. The ends were cut back, 3 bases at V and 0 bases at J, with 11 bases in the middle. Written as DNA, the CDR3 is TGTGCCAGCAGTTATTCGGGACAACCGAACACCGGGGAGCTGTTTTTT. Amino acid sequence: CASSYSGQPNTGELFF.

The rearrangement uses TRBV11-3 and TRBJ2-7, with 7 bases fitting TRBD1. Germline V lookup: CDR1 SGHNT, CDR2 YENEEA. V was pared by 4 bases and J by 4 bases, with 7 bases of the junction left unmatched. This CDR3 comprises 14 residues. The CDR3 DNA is TGTGCCAGCAGCTCTCTGGGACAGAGATACGAGCAGTACTTC. Encoded protein: CASSSLGQRYEQYF.

The gene calls are TRBV2 and TRBJ2-5, with D tentatively TRBD2 (6 bases). Looked up from germline, CDR1 is SNHLY and CDR2 is FYNNEI. Trimming took off 10 bases at V and 5 bases at J, with 14 bases between the two ends. The CDR3 loop spans 12 amino acids. The CDR3, as DNA: TGTGCCACCGCCCGGGGGAGGGAGACCCAGTACTTC. Amino acid sequence: CATARGRETQYF.